The 3 T cell receptor beta chains below were found in one sample sequenced in a study of CD8+ T cells in alopecia areata. TCR sequencing used cDNA made by reverse transcription of extracted RNA. Clones were sequenced by immunoSEQ multiplex PCR, and TCRdb holds only the in-frame ones, with some missing. The data contain over 100,000 clones, approximately 49% of them singletons. The source material was CD8+ T cells sorted from blood, sampled at week 0. The receptors originated from a human donor with alopecia areata.

This sequence joins TRBV18 and TRBJ2-1; TRBD1 might be the D (6 bases). The CDR3 contains 16 residues. Germline CDR1 reads KGHSH; CDR2 reads LQKENI. Trimming shortened V by 3 bases and J by 0 bases, and 12 bases separated the two germline ends. The CDR3 protein is CASSPRQDYSYNEQFF. For the CDR3, the DNA is TGTGCCAGCTCACCGCGACAGGATTACTCCTACAATGAGCAGTTCTTC.

This clone turned up a few times. The V call is TRBV28, the J call TRBJ1-2, with a possible D match to TRBD1 (6 bases). The CDR3 is made up of 16 amino acids. The germline V and J ends were trimmed by 4 bases and 3 bases, with 18 bases remaining between them. Germline V lookup: CDR1 MDHEN, CDR2 SYDVKM. This CDR3 reads CASSWGRQVGDYGYTF. The DNA for the CDR3 is TGTGCCAGCAGTTGGGGCAGACAGGTTGGCGACTATGGCTACACCTTC.

The chain is built from TRBV7-9 and TRBJ1-2; D is unclear. V lost 4 bases and J lost 3, with 15 bases in between. Germline lookup yields CDR1 SEHNR and CDR2 FQNEAQ (reference sequence). The CDR3 is 15 residues long. The DNA of the CDR3 is TGTGCCAGCAGCTCCCACCTCTGGACCTACTATGGCTACACCTTC. It is translated as CASSSHLWTYYGYTF.